This TCR beta chain derives from a study of PD-L1 blockade in urothelial cancer. This clone was detected only once. With 6 bases clipped from V and 5 bases from J, the junction kept 10 bases outside the gene matches. CDR3 length equals 16 residues. Germline V gene data show CDR1 as LNHDA and CDR2 as SQIVND (reference sequence). A spike-in of synthetic TCR analog templates was added to each PCR. Generated by immunoSEQ multiplex PCR, the TCRdb table keeps only in-frame clones and is missing some. The sample contains 45,000 to 55,000 clones, roughly 84% of which appear only once. Stated time point: pretreatment peripheral blood.

The sequenced sample was PBMCs, obtained around atezolizumab (anti-PD-L1) treatment. The sequence was collected from a man in his fifties or sixties with urothelial cancer. The V call is TRBV19, the J call TRBJ1-6; 7 positions agree with TRBD1. The CDR3 here is CASSIYQGQDNSPLHF. In nucleotides, the CDR3 is TGTGCCAGTAGCATATACCAAGGACAGGATAATTCACCCCTCCACTTT.